This T cell receptor (beta chain) was documented in a study of spatial heterogeneity in lung cancer. At the level of the study: Sequenced were any available follow-up PBMC samples, which had been obtained a median of roughly two years after resection. Points from the study as a whole: Blood carried ubiquitous expanded tumor TCRs more at resection than follow-up.

TCR cDNA molecules each had a unique molecular identifier. In TCRdb, the 5' RACE reads were re-called with MiXCR into one record per CDR3 protein. The sample yields 100,000 to 120,000 distinct CDR3 sequences, approximately 11% seen once. This clonotype was observed a few times. Its antigen is as yet unknown. Germline V gives CDR1 SGHRS, CDR2 YFSETQ. The J segment lost 1 base and the V segment lost 3 bases, leaving 9 bases of the junction unmatched. The CDR3 totals 16 residues. Time point noted: blood at routine non-recurrence follow-up after resection. Sequencing was performed on whole RNA extracted from tumor and nontumor lung tissue, or from frozen PBMC, and the material was left unsorted.

The clonotype originates from a female donor with early-stage non-small cell lung cancer. This sequence joins TRBV5-1 and TRBJ1-1, with 7 bases lining up with TRBD1. The material sequenced was PBMCs, taken at follow-up. The CDR3 region is CASSWKRDSQNTEAFF. The CDR3 DNA sequence: TGCGCCAGCAGCTGGAAAAGGGACAGCCAGAACACTGAAGCTTTCTTT.